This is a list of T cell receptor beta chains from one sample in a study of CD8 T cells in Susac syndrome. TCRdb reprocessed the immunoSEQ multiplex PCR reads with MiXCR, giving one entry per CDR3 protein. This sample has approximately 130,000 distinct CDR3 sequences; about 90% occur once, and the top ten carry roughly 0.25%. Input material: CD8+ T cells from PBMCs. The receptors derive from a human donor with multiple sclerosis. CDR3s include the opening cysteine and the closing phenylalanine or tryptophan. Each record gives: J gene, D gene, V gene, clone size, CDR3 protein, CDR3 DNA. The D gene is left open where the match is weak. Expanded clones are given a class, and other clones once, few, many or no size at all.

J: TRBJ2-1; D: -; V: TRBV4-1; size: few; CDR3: CASSRTGPSGYNEQFF; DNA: TGCGCCAGCAGCCGTACCGGGCCCAGCGGGTACAATGAGCAGTTCTTC
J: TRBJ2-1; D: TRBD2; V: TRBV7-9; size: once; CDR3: CASSPPGSGTNNEQFF; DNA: TGTGCCAGCAGCCCCCCGGGTAGCGGGACGAACAATGAGCAGTTCTTC
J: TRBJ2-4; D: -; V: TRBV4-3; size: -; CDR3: CASSQVEGLGDIQYF; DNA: TGCGCCAGCAGCCAAGTGGAGGGGCTTGGGGACATTCAGTACTTC
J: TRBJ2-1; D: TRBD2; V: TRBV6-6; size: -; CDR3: CASNLAGASYNEQFF; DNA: TGTGCCAGCAATTTAGCGGGAGCCTCCTACAATGAGCAGTTCTTC
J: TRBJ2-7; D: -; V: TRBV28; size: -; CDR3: CASSPWENYEQYF; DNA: TGTGCCAGCAGTCCCTGGGAGAACTACGAGCAGTACTTC
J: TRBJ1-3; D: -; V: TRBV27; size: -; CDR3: CASTPDLSGNTIYF; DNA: TGTGCCAGCACCCCGGACCTCTCTGGAAACACCATATATTTT
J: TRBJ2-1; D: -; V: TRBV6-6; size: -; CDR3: CASSYMGSSYNEQFF; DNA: TGTGCCAGCAGTTACATGGGGAGCTCCTACAATGAGCAGTTCTTC
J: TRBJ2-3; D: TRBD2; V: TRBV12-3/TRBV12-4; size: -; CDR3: CASSFAGVITDTQYF; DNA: TGTGCCAGCAGTTTTGCGGGAGTGATTACAGATACGCAGTATTTT
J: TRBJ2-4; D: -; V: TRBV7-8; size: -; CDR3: CASSHLQGIAKNIQYF; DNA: TGTGCCAGCAGCCATCTCCAGGGAATAGCCAAAAACATTCAGTACTTC
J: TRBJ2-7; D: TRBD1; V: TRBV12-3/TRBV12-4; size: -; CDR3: CASRRQGASYEQYF; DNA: TGTGCCAGCAGAAGACAGGGGGCCTCCTACGAGCAGTACTTC
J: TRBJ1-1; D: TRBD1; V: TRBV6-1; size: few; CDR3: CASSPTGVRAFF; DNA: TGTGCCAGCAGCCCTACAGGGGTCAGAGCTTTCTTT
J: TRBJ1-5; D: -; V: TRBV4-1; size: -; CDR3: CASSQDLSGDSNQPQHF; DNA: TGCGCCAGCAGCCAAGATCTGTCCGGGGATAGCAATCAGCCCCAGCATTTT
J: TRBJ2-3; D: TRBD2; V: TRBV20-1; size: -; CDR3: CSARFSGTSGIADTQYF; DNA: TGCAGTGCTAGGTTCTCGGGGACTAGCGGGATAGCAGATACGCAGTATTTT
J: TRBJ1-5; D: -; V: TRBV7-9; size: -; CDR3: CASSLLLGQPQHF; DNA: TGTGCCAGCAGCTTACTGTTGGGTCAGCCCCAGCATTTT
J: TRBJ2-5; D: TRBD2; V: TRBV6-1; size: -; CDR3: CASAPGEASGIPWETQYF; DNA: TGTGCCAGCGCCCCCGGGGAGGCTAGCGGGATCCCGTGGGAGACCCAGTACTTC
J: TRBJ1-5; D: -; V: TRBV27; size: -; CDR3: CASSFAAASNQPQHF; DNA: TGTGCCAGCAGTTTTGCGGCAGCCAGTAATCAGCCCCAGCATTTT
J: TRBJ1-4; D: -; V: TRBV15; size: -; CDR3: CATSSLTGWNEKLFF; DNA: TGTGCCACCAGCTCCTTAACGGGGTGGAATGAAAAACTGTTTTTT
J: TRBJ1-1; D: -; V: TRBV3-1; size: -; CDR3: CASSQDWGMNTEAFF; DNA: TGTGCCAGCAGCCAAGACTGGGGGATGAACACTGAAGCTTTCTTT
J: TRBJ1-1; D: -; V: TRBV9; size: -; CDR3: CASRTGTDANEAFF; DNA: TGTGCCAGCAGGACCGGGACGGATGCGAACGAAGCTTTCTTT
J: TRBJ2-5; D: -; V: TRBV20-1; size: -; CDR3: CSASRSYGMRRTVGYQETQYF; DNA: TGCAGTGCTAGCCGGAGCTATGGGATGCGTCGGACAGTGGGTTACCAAGAGACCCAGTACTTC
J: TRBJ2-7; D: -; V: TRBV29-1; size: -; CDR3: CSVESNRDGEQYF; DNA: TGCAGCGTTGAAAGCAACCGGGACGGGGAGCAGTACTTC
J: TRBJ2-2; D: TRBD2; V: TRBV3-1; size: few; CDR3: CASIPGLAVGELFF; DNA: TGTGCCAGCATCCCGGGACTAGCTGTCGGGGAGCTGTTTTTT
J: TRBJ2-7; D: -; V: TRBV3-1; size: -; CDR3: CASSQGEGYEQYF; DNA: TGTGCCAGCAGCCAAGGCGAAGGCTACGAGCAGTACTTC
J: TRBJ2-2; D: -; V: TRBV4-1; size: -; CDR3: CASSQARAGELFF; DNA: TGCGCCAGCAGCCAAGCCAGGGCCGGGGAGCTGTTTTTT
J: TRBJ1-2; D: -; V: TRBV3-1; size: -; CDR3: CASSPLHIGYGYTF; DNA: TGTGCCAGCAGCCCCCTCCACATTGGCTATGGCTACACCTTC
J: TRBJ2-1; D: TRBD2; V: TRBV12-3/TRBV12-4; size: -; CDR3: CASIEGREGLLVLYNEQFF; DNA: TGTGCCAGCATCGAAGGGCGGGAGGGCCTACTAGTACTTTACAATGAGCAGTTCTTC
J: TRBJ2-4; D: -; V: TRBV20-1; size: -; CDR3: CSARDLTLLQYF; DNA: TGCAGTGCTAGAGATTTAACCCTTCTTCAGTACTTC
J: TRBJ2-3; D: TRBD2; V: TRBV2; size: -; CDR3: CASSALTSGTDTQYF; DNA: TGTGCCAGCAGTGCTCTGACTAGCGGCACAGATACGCAGTATTTT
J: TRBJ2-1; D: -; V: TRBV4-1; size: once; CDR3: CASSPPSSNEQFF; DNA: TGCGCCAGCAGCCCTCCTAGCAGCAATGAGCAGTTCTTC
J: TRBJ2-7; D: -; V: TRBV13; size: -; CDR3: CASSAPGQVYEQYF; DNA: TGTGCCAGCAGCGCACCGGGACAAGTCTACGAGCAGTACTTC
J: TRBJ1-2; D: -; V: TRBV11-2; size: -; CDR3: CASSLAGANYGYTF; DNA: TGTGCCAGCAGCTTAGCGGGGGCTAACTATGGCTACACCTTC
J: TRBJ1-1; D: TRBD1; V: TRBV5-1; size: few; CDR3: CASSLRDREKEAFF; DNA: TGCGCCAGCAGCCTCCGGGACAGGGAAAAGGAAGCTTTCTTT
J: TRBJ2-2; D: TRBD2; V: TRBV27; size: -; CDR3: CASSLQGLAGHTGELFF; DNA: TGTGCCAGCAGTTTACAAGGACTAGCGGGACACACCGGGGAGCTGTTTTTT
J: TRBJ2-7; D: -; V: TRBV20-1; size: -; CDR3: CSARDSYNYEQYF; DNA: TGCAGTGCTAGAGATTCCTACAACTACGAGCAGTACTTC
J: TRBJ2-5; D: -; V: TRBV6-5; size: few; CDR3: CASSYGGNPQETQYF; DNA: TGTGCCAGCAGTTACGGAGGGAATCCTCAAGAGACCCAGTACTTC